This T cell receptor beta chain came from a study of blood T cell repertoires in COVID-19. Study at large: Acute and convalescent COVID-19 specimens originated in the United States, Italy and Spain.

The method was immunoSEQ multiplex PCR; TCRdb's version includes in-frame clones alone and lacks a portion of them. This sample has around 93,000 clones, with over 80% found just once. CDR1 and CDR2 (germline): GTSNPN, SVGIG (reference sequence). The length of the CDR3 is 12 residues. This clone was seen only once. This receptor was taken from a man of 80 years or more with acute or convalescent COVID-19. The rearrangement links TRBV30 to TRBJ2-1, with D possibly matching TRBD2 (6 bases). Sequencing used peripheral blood. The CDR3 is CSLRGSRNEQFF. As DNA, the CDR3 is TGTTCGTTGCGGGGTTCCCGAAATGAGCAGTTCTTC.